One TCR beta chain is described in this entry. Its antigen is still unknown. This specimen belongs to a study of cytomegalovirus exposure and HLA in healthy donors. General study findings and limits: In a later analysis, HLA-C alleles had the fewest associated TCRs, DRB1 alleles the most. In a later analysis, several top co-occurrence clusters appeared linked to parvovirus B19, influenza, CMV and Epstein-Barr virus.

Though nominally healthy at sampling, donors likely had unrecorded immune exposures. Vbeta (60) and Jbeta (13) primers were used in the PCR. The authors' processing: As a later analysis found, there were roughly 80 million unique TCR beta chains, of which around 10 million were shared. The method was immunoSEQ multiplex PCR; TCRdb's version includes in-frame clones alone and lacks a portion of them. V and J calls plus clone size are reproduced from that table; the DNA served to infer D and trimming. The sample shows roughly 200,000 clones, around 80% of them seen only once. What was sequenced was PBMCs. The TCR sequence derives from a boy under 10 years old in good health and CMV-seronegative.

The CDR3 DNA reads as TGCGCCAGCAGCTGGGTAGTGGATGGGGGGAGAAACGAGCAGTACTTC. It encodes CASSWVVDGGRNEQYF. The chain is built from TRBV5-1 and TRBJ2-7; tentatively, D is TRBD2 (6 bases). The CDR3 has 16 amino acids. Germline CDR1 reads SGHRS; CDR2 reads YFSETQ. The ends were cut back, 3 bases at V and 5 bases at J, with 21 bases in the middle.